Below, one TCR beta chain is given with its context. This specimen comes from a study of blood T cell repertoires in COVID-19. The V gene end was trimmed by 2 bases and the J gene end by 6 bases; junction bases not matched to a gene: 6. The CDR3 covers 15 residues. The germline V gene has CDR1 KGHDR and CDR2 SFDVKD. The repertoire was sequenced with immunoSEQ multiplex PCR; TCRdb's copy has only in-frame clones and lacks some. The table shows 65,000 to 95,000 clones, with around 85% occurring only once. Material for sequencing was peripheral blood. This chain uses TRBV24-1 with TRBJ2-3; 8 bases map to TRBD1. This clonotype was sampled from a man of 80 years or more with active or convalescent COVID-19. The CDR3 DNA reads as TGTGCCACCAGTGATTCGGGCAGGGGGCAGGATACGCAGTATTTT. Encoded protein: CATSDSGRGQDTQYF.